This T cell receptor beta chain emerged from a study of siplizumab effects on memory and regulatory T cells. Study outcomes and limitations: Whether the proliferating Tregs (from siplizumab cultures) were suppressive was not confirmed.

Remarks on this clone: Its antigen is unknown.

Assays examined roughly 100,000 TCR templates per sample. Measured with immunoSEQ multiplex PCR; TCRdb has only the in-frame clones, and not every one. The table shows about 85,000 clones, with 95% occurring only once. This CDR3 has 12 residues. V dropped 6 bases and J dropped 0 bases, with 6 bases sitting between them. The germline gives CDR1 SEHNR, CDR2 FQNEAQ (reference sequence). V usage is TRBV7-9 and J usage is TRBJ2-7; no clear D. This clonotype was sampled from a human donor in good health. Sequenced material: CD8+ T cells sorted from blood. The CDR3 loop reads CASSPNSYEQYF. The CDR3 DNA reads TGTGCCAGCAGTCCTAACTCCTACGAGCAGTACTTC.